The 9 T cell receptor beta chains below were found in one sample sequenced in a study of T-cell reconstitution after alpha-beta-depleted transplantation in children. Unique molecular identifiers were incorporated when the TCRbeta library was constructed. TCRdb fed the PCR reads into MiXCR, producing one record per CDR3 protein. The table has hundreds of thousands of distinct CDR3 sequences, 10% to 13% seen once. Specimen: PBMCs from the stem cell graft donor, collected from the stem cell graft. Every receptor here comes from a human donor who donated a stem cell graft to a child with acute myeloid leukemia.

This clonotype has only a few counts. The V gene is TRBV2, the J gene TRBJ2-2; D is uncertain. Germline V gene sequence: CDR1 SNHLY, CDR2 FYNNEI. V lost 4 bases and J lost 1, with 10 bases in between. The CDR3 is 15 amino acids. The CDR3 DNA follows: TGTGCCAGCAGTGTGGAAGCACTGAACACCGGGGAGCTGTTTTTT. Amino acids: CASSVEALNTGELFF. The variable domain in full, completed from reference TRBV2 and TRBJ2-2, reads EPEVTQTPSHQVTQMGQEVILRCVPISNHLYFYWYRQILGQKVEFLVSFYNNEISEKSEIFDDQFSVERPDGSNFTLKIRSTKLEDSAMYFCASSVEALNTGELFFGEGSRLTVL.

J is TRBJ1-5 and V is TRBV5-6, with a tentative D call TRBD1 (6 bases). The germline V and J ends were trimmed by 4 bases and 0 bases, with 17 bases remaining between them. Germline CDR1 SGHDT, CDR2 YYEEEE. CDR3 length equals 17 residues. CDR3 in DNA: TGTGCCAGCAGCGTTCAAGGGGGTGGTTATAGCAATCAGCCCCAGCATTTT. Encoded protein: CASSVQGGGYSNQPQHF.

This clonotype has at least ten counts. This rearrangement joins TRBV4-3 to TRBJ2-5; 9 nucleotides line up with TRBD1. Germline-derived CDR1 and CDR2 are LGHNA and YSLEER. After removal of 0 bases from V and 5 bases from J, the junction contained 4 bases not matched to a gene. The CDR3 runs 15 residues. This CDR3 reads CASSQETGGPETQYF. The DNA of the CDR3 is TGCGCCAGCAGCCAAGAGACAGGGGGACCGGAGACCCAGTACTTC.

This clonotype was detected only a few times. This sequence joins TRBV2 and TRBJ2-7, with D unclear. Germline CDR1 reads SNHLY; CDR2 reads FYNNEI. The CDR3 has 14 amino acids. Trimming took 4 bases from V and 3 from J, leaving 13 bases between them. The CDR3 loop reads CASSVGQVIYEQYF. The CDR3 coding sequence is TGTGCCAGCAGTGTGGGCCAGGTAATCTACGAGCAGTACTTC.

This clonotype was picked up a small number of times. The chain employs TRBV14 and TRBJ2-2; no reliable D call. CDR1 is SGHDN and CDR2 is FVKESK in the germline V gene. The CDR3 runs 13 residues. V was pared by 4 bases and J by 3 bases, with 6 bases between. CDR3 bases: TGTGCCAGCAGCCGTAAATACACCGGGGAGCTGTTTTTT. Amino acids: CASSRKYTGELFF.

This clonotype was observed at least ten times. CDR3 bases: TGCGCCAGCAGCTCGGACAATCTAAGGGAGCAGTACTTC. It yields the protein CASSSDNLREQYF. This chain uses TRBV5-1 with TRBJ2-7, with D perhaps matching TRBD1 (5 bases). The germline V gene encodes CDR1 SGHRS and CDR2 YFSETQ. V was pared by 3 bases and J by 7 bases, with 14 bases between. The CDR3 length is 13 residues.

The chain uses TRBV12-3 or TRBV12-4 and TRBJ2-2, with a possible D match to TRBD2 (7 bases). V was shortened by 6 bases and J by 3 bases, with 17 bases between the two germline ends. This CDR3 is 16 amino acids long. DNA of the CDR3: TGTGCCAGCAGCCCGCGCCGGGGGGCGGACACCGGGGAGCTGTTTTTT. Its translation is CASSPRRGADTGELFF.

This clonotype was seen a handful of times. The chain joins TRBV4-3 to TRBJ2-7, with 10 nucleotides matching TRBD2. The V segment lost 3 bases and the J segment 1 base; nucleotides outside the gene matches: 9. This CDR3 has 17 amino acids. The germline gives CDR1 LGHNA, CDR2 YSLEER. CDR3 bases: TGCGCCAGCAGCCAGGAAACTAGCGGGATTGGGTCCTACGAGCAGTACTTC. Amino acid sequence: CASSQETSGIGSYEQYF.

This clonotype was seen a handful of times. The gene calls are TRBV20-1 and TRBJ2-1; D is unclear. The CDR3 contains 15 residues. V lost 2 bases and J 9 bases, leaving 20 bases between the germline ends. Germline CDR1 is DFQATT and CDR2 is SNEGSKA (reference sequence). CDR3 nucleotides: TGCAGTGCTAGATTAGGAGCCACCGTAGTGGGTGAGCAGTTCTTC. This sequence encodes CSARLGATVVGEQFF.